These T cell receptor beta chains were read from a single sample in a study of cytomegalovirus exposure and HLA in healthy donors. Generated by immunoSEQ multiplex PCR, the TCRdb table keeps only in-frame clones and is missing some. This table holds around 200,000 clones, approximately 79% found once. The sample comprised PBMCs. These receptors came from a girl aged 2 to 9 in good health and CMV-seronegative. Both conserved end residues are part of each CDR3. The D gene is left open where the match is weak. Size is omitted from some rows. Given values are once, few, many or a class for expanded clones.

d_call: TRBD1
j_call: TRBJ1-2
clone_size: -
v_call: TRBV5-4
cdr3_aa: CASSPGAGGQWYGYTF
cdr3_nt: TGTGCCAGCAGCCCGGGGGCAGGGGGCCAATGGTATGGCTACACCTTC

d_call: -
j_call: TRBJ2-2
clone_size: -
v_call: TRBV7-9
cdr3_aa: CASSLSGGTGELFF
cdr3_nt: TGTGCCAGCAGCTTAAGTGGCGGCACCGGGGAGCTGTTTTTT

d_call: -
j_call: TRBJ2-7
clone_size: -
v_call: TRBV30
cdr3_aa: CAWSPLGIAYEQYF
cdr3_nt: TGTGCCTGGAGTCCCCTAGGAATCGCCTACGAGCAGTACTTC

d_call: TRBD2
j_call: TRBJ2-3
clone_size: -
v_call: TRBV6-1
cdr3_aa: CASSDYSGGTDTQYF
cdr3_nt: TGTGCCAGCAGTGACTATAGCGGGGGCACAGATACGCAGTATTTT

d_call: -
j_call: TRBJ1-1
clone_size: -
v_call: TRBV6-5
cdr3_aa: CASSERGDTEAFF
cdr3_nt: TGTGCCAGCAGTGAACGGGGAGACACTGAAGCTTTCTTT

d_call: TRBD2
j_call: TRBJ2-2
clone_size: -
v_call: TRBV6-5
cdr3_aa: CASRSGGLNTGELFF
cdr3_nt: TGTGCCAGCAGAAGCGGGGGGCTGAACACCGGGGAGCTGTTTTTT

d_call: -
j_call: TRBJ1-3
clone_size: -
v_call: TRBV7-9
cdr3_aa: CASSDDSPGNTIYF
cdr3_nt: TGTGCCAGCAGCGACGACAGTCCTGGAAACACCATATATTTT

d_call: -
j_call: TRBJ1-2
clone_size: once
v_call: TRBV21-1
cdr3_aa: CASSKQGTIQANYGYTF
cdr3_nt: TGTGCCAGCAGCAAACAGGGTACTATACAAGCTAACTATGGCTACACCTTC

d_call: -
j_call: TRBJ2-5
clone_size: -
v_call: TRBV7-9
cdr3_aa: CASSPEDPPQTQYF
cdr3_nt: TGTGCCAGCAGCCCGGAGGACCCCCCTCAGACCCAGTACTTC

d_call: TRBD1
j_call: TRBJ1-2
clone_size: -
v_call: TRBV9
cdr3_aa: CASSVSGTVTNYGYTF
cdr3_nt: TGTGCCAGCAGCGTTTCCGGGACAGTCACTAACTATGGCTACACCTTC

d_call: TRBD2
j_call: TRBJ2-7
clone_size: -
v_call: TRBV28
cdr3_aa: CASLGGGYEQYF
cdr3_nt: TGTGCCAGCCTGGGCGGGGGGTACGAGCAGTACTTC

d_call: TRBD1
j_call: TRBJ1-1
clone_size: -
v_call: TRBV27
cdr3_aa: CASTDRGADTEAFF
cdr3_nt: TGTGCCAGCACCGACAGGGGTGCGGACACTGAAGCTTTCTTT

d_call: -
j_call: TRBJ1-2
clone_size: -
v_call: TRBV6-4
cdr3_aa: CASSEDQGQNYGYTF
cdr3_nt: TGTGCCAGCAGTGAGGATCAGGGACAAAACTATGGCTACACCTTC

d_call: TRBD1
j_call: TRBJ2-2
clone_size: -
v_call: TRBV28
cdr3_aa: CASSPLGQGDTGELFF
cdr3_nt: TGTGCCAGCAGCCCACTCGGACAGGGGGACACCGGGGAGCTGTTTTTT

d_call: TRBD1
j_call: TRBJ1-1
clone_size: -
v_call: TRBV2
cdr3_aa: CASTIQGDTEAFF
cdr3_nt: TGTGCCAGCACCATTCAGGGGGACACTGAAGCTTTCTTT

d_call: -
j_call: TRBJ1-1
clone_size: -
v_call: TRBV2
cdr3_aa: CATWVAGRLAEAFF
cdr3_nt: TGTGCCACCTGGGTGGCAGGAAGGTTAGCTGAAGCTTTCTTT

d_call: -
j_call: TRBJ2-1
clone_size: -
v_call: TRBV29-1
cdr3_aa: CSVEDRQVYSADEQFF
cdr3_nt: TGCAGCGTTGAAGATCGTCAGGTTTATAGCGCCGATGAGCAGTTCTTC

d_call: TRBD1
j_call: TRBJ1-3
clone_size: -
v_call: TRBV10-2
cdr3_aa: CASRIGNSGGNTIYF
cdr3_nt: TGCGCCAGCAGGATTGGAAATTCAGGGGGGAACACCATATATTTT

d_call: TRBD2
j_call: TRBJ2-1
clone_size: -
v_call: TRBV5-1
cdr3_aa: CASSLGLGRGDFVEQFF
cdr3_nt: TGCGCCAGCAGCTTGGGATTGGGGCGGGGGGACTTCGTTGAGCAGTTCTTC

d_call: -
j_call: TRBJ1-4
clone_size: -
v_call: TRBV7-9
cdr3_aa: CASSLGGQLKNEKLFF
cdr3_nt: TGTGCCAGCAGCTTAGGAGGGCAGCTCAAGAATGAAAAACTGTTTTTT

d_call: TRBD1
j_call: TRBJ2-2
clone_size: -
v_call: TRBV2
cdr3_aa: CASLRDRGTSGELFF
cdr3_nt: TGTGCCAGTCTCCGGGACAGGGGTACTAGCGGGGAGCTGTTTTTT

d_call: TRBD1
j_call: TRBJ2-2
clone_size: -
v_call: TRBV7-8
cdr3_aa: CASSFRTGGELFF
cdr3_nt: TGTGCCAGCAGCTTCCGGACAGGGGGGGAGCTGTTTTTT

d_call: -
j_call: TRBJ2-5
clone_size: -
v_call: TRBV5-1
cdr3_aa: CASSDEWGPYQETQYF
cdr3_nt: TGCGCCAGCAGCGATGAATGGGGGCCGTACCAAGAGACCCAGTACTTC

d_call: -
j_call: TRBJ2-5
clone_size: -
v_call: TRBV6-6
cdr3_aa: CASSSTTELSRETQYF
cdr3_nt: TGTGCCAGCAGTTCAACGACAGAACTATCCCGGGAGACCCAGTACTTC

d_call: TRBD1
j_call: TRBJ1-2
clone_size: -
v_call: TRBV5-6
cdr3_aa: CASSSLTGTGGSNYGYTF
cdr3_nt: TGTGCCAGCAGCTCGTTAACCGGGACAGGGGGTTCTAACTATGGCTACACCTTC

d_call: TRBD2
j_call: TRBJ2-7
clone_size: -
v_call: TRBV4-1
cdr3_aa: CASSQVRGGLAIHEQYF
cdr3_nt: TGCGCCAGCAGCCAAGTACGGGGGGGACTAGCGATACACGAGCAGTACTTC